This is a list of T cell receptor beta chains from one sample in a study of blood T cell repertoires in COVID-19. Produced via immunoSEQ multiplex PCR; TCRdb's table is partial and in-frame only. The sample shows about 120,000 clones, less than 90% of them seen only once. Sequenced sample: peripheral blood. Receptors originate from a man older than 75 with acute or convalescent COVID-19. CDR3s include the opening cysteine and the closing phenylalanine or tryptophan. The order of the fields is V gene, J gene, D gene, CDR3 protein, CDR3 DNA. The D gene is left open where the match is weak.

v_gene: TRBV24-1; j_gene: TRBJ1-2; d_gene: TRBD1; CDR3aa: CATSDNPGGLNYGYTF; CDR3nt: TGTGCCACCAGTGATAATCCAGGGGGCCTTAACTATGGCTACACCTTC
v_gene: TRBV4-3; j_gene: TRBJ2-1; d_gene: TRBD2; CDR3aa: CASSQGLAPYNEQFF; CDR3nt: TGCGCCAGCAGCCAAGGACTAGCCCCTTACAATGAGCAGTTCTTC
v_gene: TRBV18; j_gene: TRBJ2-7; d_gene: TRBD1; CDR3aa: CASSGQGENYEQYF; CDR3nt: TGTGCCAGCTCCGGACAGGGGGAAAACTACGAGCAGTACTTC
v_gene: TRBV27; j_gene: TRBJ2-1; d_gene: TRBD2; CDR3aa: CASSLGLAAYNEQFF; CDR3nt: TGTGCCAGCAGTCTGGGACTAGCCGCCTACAATGAGCAGTTCTTC
v_gene: TRBV5-6; j_gene: TRBJ2-7; d_gene: .; CDR3aa: CASSQLGGVGSYEQYF; CDR3nt: TGTGCCAGCAGCCAACTGGGTGGGGTTGGGAGCTACGAGCAGTACTTC
v_gene: TRBV18; j_gene: TRBJ1-2; d_gene: TRBD1; CDR3aa: CASSQTGTGGLYGYTF; CDR3nt: TGTGCCAGCTCTCAGACCGGGACAGGGGGACTCTATGGCTACACCTTC
v_gene: TRBV28; j_gene: TRBJ2-7; d_gene: TRBD2; CDR3aa: CASSSLVAGGPREQYF; CDR3nt: TGTGCCAGCAGTTCCCTTGTAGCGGGAGGGCCGAGGGAGCAGTACTTC
v_gene: TRBV6-2/TRBV6-3; j_gene: TRBJ2-1; d_gene: .; CDR3aa: CASSYLMEVGEQFF; CDR3nt: TGTGCCAGCAGTTATTTGATGGAGGTGGGTGAGCAGTTCTTC
v_gene: TRBV7-2; j_gene: TRBJ1-1; d_gene: .; CDR3aa: CASSPGVTNTEAFF; CDR3nt: TGTGCCAGCAGCCCCGGGGTCACGAACACTGAAGCTTTCTTT
v_gene: TRBV18; j_gene: TRBJ2-7; d_gene: TRBD1; CDR3aa: CASSNYRGREQYF; CDR3nt: TGTGCCAGCTCAAACTACAGGGGGCGCGAGCAGTACTTC
v_gene: TRBV6-5; j_gene: TRBJ1-4; d_gene: .; CDR3aa: CASRGGGGGNEKLFF; CDR3nt: TGTGCTTCAAGGGGCGGGGGCGGAGGGAATGAAAAACTGTTTTTT
v_gene: TRBV30; j_gene: TRBJ1-5; d_gene: .; CDR3aa: CAWSVNGAPNQPQHF; CDR3nt: TGTGCCTGGAGTGTAAACGGAGCCCCCAATCAGCCCCAGCATTTT
v_gene: TRBV28; j_gene: TRBJ1-2; d_gene: TRBD1; CDR3aa: CASSPPGQPYGYTF; CDR3nt: TGTGCCAGCAGTCCCCCGGGACAGCCCTATGGCTACACCTTC
v_gene: TRBV6-5; j_gene: TRBJ1-1; d_gene: .; CDR3aa: CASSYSTQTDEAFF; CDR3nt: TGTGCCAGCAGTTACTCGACCCAGACAGATGAAGCTTTCTTT
v_gene: TRBV11-2; j_gene: TRBJ2-3; d_gene: TRBD2; CDR3aa: CASSLGPLTSGRVMAQYF; CDR3nt: TGTGCCAGCAGCTTAGGCCCCCTTACTAGCGGGAGAGTCATGGCGCAGTATTTT
v_gene: TRBV10-1; j_gene: TRBJ1-1; d_gene: TRBD1; CDR3aa: CASTPGQGAAEAFF; CDR3nt: TGCGCCAGCACCCCGGGACAGGGGGCCGCTGAAGCTTTCTTT
v_gene: TRBV29-1; j_gene: TRBJ2-7; d_gene: TRBD2; CDR3aa: CSVAGGLAGGHEQYF; CDR3nt: TGCAGCGTTGCTGGGGGACTAGCGGGAGGGCACGAGCAGTACTTC
v_gene: TRBV5-1; j_gene: TRBJ2-1; d_gene: .; CDR3aa: CASSLTGEQFF; CDR3nt: TGCGCCAGCAGCTTGACAGGAGAGCAGTTCTTC
v_gene: TRBV7-3; j_gene: TRBJ1-1; d_gene: .; CDR3aa: CASSLRGRGTEAFF; CDR3nt: TGTGCCAGCAGCTTAAGGGGGCGAGGCACTGAAGCTTTCTTT
v_gene: TRBV15; j_gene: TRBJ1-2; d_gene: TRBD1; CDR3aa: CATSRGGTDGVYGYTF; CDR3nt: TGTGCCACCAGCAGAGGAGGGACAGATGGGGTCTATGGCTACACCTTC
v_gene: TRBV2; j_gene: TRBJ1-1; d_gene: TRBD1; CDR3aa: CASSEWQGASEAFF; CDR3nt: TGTGCCAGCAGTGAATGGCAGGGGGCTTCTGAAGCTTTCTTT
v_gene: TRBV27; j_gene: TRBJ2-1; d_gene: TRBD2; CDR3aa: CASSLRSLGGSGVYNEQFF; CDR3nt: TGTGCCAGCAGTTTACGGTCTCTGGGCGGGAGCGGGGTCTACAATGAGCAGTTCTTC
v_gene: TRBV3-1/TRBV3-2; j_gene: TRBJ2-1; d_gene: TRBD2; CDR3aa: CASSQRLATNNEQFF; CDR3nt: TGTGCCAGCAGCCAGCGACTAGCGACCAACAATGAGCAGTTCTTC